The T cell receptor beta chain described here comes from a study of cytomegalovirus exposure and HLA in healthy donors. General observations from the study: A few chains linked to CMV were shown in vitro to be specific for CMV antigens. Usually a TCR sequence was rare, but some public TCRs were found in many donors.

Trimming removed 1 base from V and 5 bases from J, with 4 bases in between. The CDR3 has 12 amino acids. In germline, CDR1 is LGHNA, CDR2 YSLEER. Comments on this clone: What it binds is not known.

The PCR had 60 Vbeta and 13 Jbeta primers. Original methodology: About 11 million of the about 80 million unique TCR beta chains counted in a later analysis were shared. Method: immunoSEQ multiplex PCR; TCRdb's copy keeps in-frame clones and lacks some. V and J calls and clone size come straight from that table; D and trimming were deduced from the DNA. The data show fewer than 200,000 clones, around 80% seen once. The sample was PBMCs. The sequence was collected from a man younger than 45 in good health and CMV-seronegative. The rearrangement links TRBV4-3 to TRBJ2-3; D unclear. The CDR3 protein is CASSQVGDTQYF. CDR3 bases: TGCGCCAGCAGCCAAGTCGGAGATACGCAGTATTTT.